The T cell receptor (beta chain) under discussion was sequenced for a study of blood T cell repertoires in COVID-19. For recovered donors of Cohort 3, there were two negative PCRs, clearance, or symptom resolution. CDR1 SEHNR and CDR2 FQNEAQ come from the germline V gene (reference sequence). This CDR3 has 17 amino acids. Losses at the gene ends were 2 bases for V and 2 bases for J; bases not matched to a gene: 7. Sequencing used immunoSEQ multiplex PCR; TCRdb keeps in-frame clones, though not all of them. Of under 150,000 clones in the sample, around four fifths are singletons; the top ten hold around 6.5%.

This rearrangement joins TRBV7-9 to TRBJ2-5, with TRBD2 matching over 11 bases. The sequencing input was PBMCs or T cells enriched from blood (not recorded which). This clonotype was sampled from a woman aged 40 to 50 who had recovered from COVID-19. The CDR3 protein is CASSLSDSGRAQETQYF. CDR3 coding DNA: TGTGCCAGCAGCTTATCGGATAGCGGGAGGGCACAAGAGACCCAGTACTTC.